The present T cell receptor beta chain was sequenced within a study of Graves' ophthalmopathy and Graves' hyperthyroidism. Study-wide points: Separation of ophthalmopathy from stable hyperthyroidism was achieved by a 13-signature model, at approximately 90% sensitivity and under 83% specificity.

This clonotype has a count of ten or more. Its antigen is as yet unknown. RNA transcripts were the source from which TCR beta CDR3 regions were amplified. After a first-round RT-PCR with HTBI primers, a second-round multiplex PCR was run. TCRdb redid the calling of the multiplex PCR reads with MiXCR, one entry per CDR3 protein. The sample shows over 450,000 distinct CDR3 sequences, around 15% of them seen only once. V lost 6 bases and J lost 5, with 11 bases in between. The CDR3 has 13 residues. Germline values: CDR1 SGHTA, CDR2 FQGNSA. This chain links TRBV7-2 with TRBJ1-5; no reliable D call. This receptor was identified in a woman between 25 and 40 years old with Graves' ophthalmopathy. What was sequenced was blood. In DNA, the CDR3 is TGTGCCAGCAGTGTAAGAGGTGATCAGCCCCAGCATTTT. It translates to CASSVRGDQPQHF.